These T cell receptor beta chains were read from a single sample in a study of molecular identifiers for immune sequencing clone quantification. MiXCR was run by TCRdb on the PCR reads, yielding one entry per CDR3 protein. The sample contains 35,000 or so distinct CDR3 sequences, around 20% of which appear only once. Material for sequencing was naive CD8+ T cells from blood, with Jurkat cell RNA spiked in. The receptors here all came from a human donor in good health. Some libraries in this study had Jurkat cell RNA spiked in. Each CDR3 is given with its conserved first and last residue. The D gene is left open where the match is weak. For some rows the clone size is stated as once, few or many, or as a class when expanded; others skip it.

j_call clone_size v_call d_call cdr3_aa cdr3_nt
TRBJ1-2 few TRBV27 NA CASSFSSPSGGAGGYTF TGTGCCAGCAGTTTTTCCTCACCGTCGGGGGGCGCTGGGGGCTACACCTTC
TRBJ1-1 many TRBV29-1 NA CSVETGTNYTEAFF TGCAGCGTTGAAACCGGGACAAATTACACTGAAGCTTTCTTT
TRBJ2-1 few TRBV18 NA CASPQQMDENNEQFF TGTGCCAGCCCGCAGCAGATGGACGAGAACAATGAGCAGTTCTTC
TRBJ1-1 NA TRBV9 NA CASSVGQLNTEAFF TGTGCCAGCAGCGTAGGGCAGCTGAACACTGAAGCTTTCTTT
TRBJ1-5 many TRBV10-3 NA CAISESSGPFPLNQPQHF TGTGCCATCAGTGAGTCGAGCGGTCCCTTCCCCCTCAATCAGCCCCAGCATTTT
TRBJ1-2 many TRBV12-3/TRBV12-4 NA CASSLTPPDKNYGYTF TGTGCCAGCAGTTTAACCCCCCCCGACAAGAACTATGGCTACACCTTC
TRBJ2-1 many TRBV19 NA CASSEGLDYNEQFF TGTGCCAGTAGTGAGGGGCTGGACTACAATGAGCAGTTCTTC
TRBJ2-7 few TRBV6-5 TRBD2 CASPPLTSASYEQYF TGTGCCAGCCCCCCCCTTACTAGCGCCTCCTACGAGCAGTACTTC
TRBJ1-3 NA TRBV7-8 TRBD1 CASSLLERGLNTIYF TGTGCCAGCAGCTTACTGGAAAGGGGGCTAAACACCATATATTTT
TRBJ2-1 NA TRBV7-2 NA CASSLSWLEQFF TGTGCCAGCAGCTTATCATGGCTGGAGCAGTTCTTC
TRBJ2-7 many TRBV20-1 NA CSALEYEQYF TGCAGTGCCTTAGAATACGAGCAGTACTTC
TRBJ2-2 many TRBV6-2/TRBV6-3 NA CASREGTGELFF TGTGCCAGCAGGGAGGGGACCGGGGAGCTGTTTTTT
TRBJ1-1 many TRBV4-3 NA CASSQGRGMFNTEAFF TGCGCCAGCAGCCAAGGTAGAGGGATGTTTAACACTGAAGCTTTCTTT
TRBJ1-1 many TRBV5-1 NA CASSLASGGGTEAFF TGCGCCAGCAGCTTGGCATCGGGCGGAGGAACTGAAGCTTTCTTT
TRBJ2-7 many TRBV12-3/TRBV12-4 NA CASSLTVKEQYF TGTGCCAGCAGTCTAACAGTGAAAGAGCAGTACTTC
TRBJ2-1 many TRBV7-3 NA CASSLGIRADEQFF TGTGCCAGCAGCTTAGGGATCAGAGCCGATGAGCAGTTCTTC
TRBJ2-2 many TRBV7-9 TRBD1 CASSVRDRNTGELFF TGTGCCAGTAGCGTCCGGGACAGGAACACCGGGGAGCTGTTTTTT
TRBJ1-2 few TRBV27 NA CASGGRGAQGYTF TGTGCCAGCGGGGGTCGGGGGGCGCAGGGCTACACCTTC
TRBJ2-5 many TRBV9 NA CASSLMGETQYF TGTGCCAGCAGCCTCATGGGGGAGACCCAGTACTTC
TRBJ2-7 medium-sized TRBV4-3 TRBD1 CASSQTPGQGTYEQYF TGCGCCAGCAGCCAAACTCCAGGACAGGGGACCTACGAGCAGTACTTC
TRBJ2-6 many TRBV28 NA CASSLPRRGGSGANVLTF TGTGCCAGCAGTCTTCCCCGGCGGGGCGGCTCTGGGGCCAACGTCCTGACTTTC
TRBJ1-4 many TRBV5-6 NA CASSPAPEEKLFF TGTGCCAGCAGCCCCGCGCCCGAGGAAAAACTGTTTTTT
TRBJ1-4 NA TRBV25-1 NA CASSTPGGPWDEKLFF TGTGCCAGCAGCACCCCGGGAGGGCCGTGGGATGAAAAACTGTTTTTT
TRBJ2-1 few TRBV12-3/TRBV12-4 TRBD2 CATTLGLALDEQFF TGTGCCACAACTCTTGGACTAGCCTTAGATGAGCAGTTCTTC
TRBJ2-3 many TRBV20-1 NA CSAPTEGPDTQYF TGCAGTGCCCCCACTGAAGGGCCAGATACGCAGTATTTT
TRBJ2-7 many TRBV20-1 TRBD2 CSARREGYEQYF TGCAGTGCTCGTAGGGAGGGCTACGAGCAGTACTTC
TRBJ2-2 NA TRBV19 NA CASTGSGRINGELFF TGTGCCAGTACTGGTTCTGGTAGAATTAACGGGGAGCTGTTTTTT
TRBJ1-5 few TRBV27 TRBD1 CASARQGQPQHF TGTGCCAGCGCCCGACAGGGACAGCCCCAGCATTTT
TRBJ1-2 NA TRBV7-9 NA CASSLMNGYTF TGTGCCAGCAGCTTGATGAATGGCTACACCTTC
TRBJ2-7 many TRBV24-1 NA CATSERPGRGRGGEQYF TGTGCCACCAGTGAACGGCCGGGGAGGGGGAGAGGTGGCGAGCAGTACTTC
TRBJ2-1 NA TRBV7-6 TRBD2 CASSSYIAGGYYNEQFF TGTGCCAGCAGCTCATACATAGCGGGAGGGTATTACAATGAGCAGTTCTTC
TRBJ2-7 NA TRBV4-2 NA CASSQDKGQTYEQYF TGTGCCAGCAGCCAAGATAAAGGACAAACCTACGAGCAGTACTTC
TRBJ2-7 many TRBV4-3 TRBD2 CASSQDLAETPHEQYF TGCGCCAGCAGCCAAGATCTAGCGGAGACCCCCCACGAGCAGTACTTC
TRBJ2-5 many TRBV12-3/TRBV12-4 TRBD2 CASSLRWQGLGTQQETQYF TGTGCCAGCAGTTTAAGATGGCAAGGACTAGGGACCCAACAAGAGACCCAGTACTTC
TRBJ2-7 many TRBV27 TRBD2 CASSAGGPSGTSGTYEQYF TGTGCCAGCAGTGCGGGGGGCCCTTCTGGGACTAGCGGGACCTACGAGCAGTACTTC
TRBJ1-4 few TRBV12-3/TRBV12-4 TRBD1 CASSLSGDRENEKLFF TGTGCCAGCAGTTTATCGGGGGACAGAGAGAATGAAAAACTGTTTTTT
TRBJ2-5 many TRBV29-1 NA CSVDRVEETQYF TGCAGCGTTGATCGGGTGGAAGAGACCCAGTACTTC
TRBJ2-2 NA TRBV9 NA CASSGHGELFF TGTGCCAGCAGCGGACACGGGGAGCTGTTTTTT
TRBJ2-5 NA TRBV7-2 TRBD2 CASSDFSGRETRYF TGTGCCAGCAGCGATTTTAGCGGGAGAGAGACCCGGTACTTC
TRBJ2-3 many TRBV5-6 NA CASSSGSTDTQYF TGTGCCAGCAGCTCAGGGAGCACAGATACGCAGTATTTT
TRBJ2-7 many TRBV4-2 NA CASSQAPSMFGLTYEQYF TGTGCCAGCAGCCAAGCACCTTCTATGTTTGGCCTTACCTACGAGCAGTACTTC
TRBJ1-2 NA TRBV4-3 NA CASSQWGNGYTF TGCGCCAGCAGCCAATGGGGAAATGGCTACACCTTC
TRBJ2-7 many TRBV29-1 NA CSVQPGHRYEQYF TGCAGCGTACAGCCGGGACACCGTTACGAGCAGTACTTC
TRBJ2-5 many TRBV5-1 TRBD1 CASSPRRDRGQETQYF TGCGCCAGCAGCCCCCGACGGGACAGGGGACAAGAGACCCAGTACTTC